The 20 T cell receptor beta chains below all came from one sample that was sequenced in a study of blood T cell repertoires in COVID-19. Assay: immunoSEQ multiplex PCR; the TCRdb copy retains only in-frame clones and omits some. The sample carries around 80,000 clones, around 87% recorded once. Sequences were obtained from peripheral blood. These receptor sequences come from a man older than 75 with active or convalescent COVID-19.

J is TRBJ2-2 and V is TRBV18; perhaps TRBD2 as D (6 bases). Germline CDR1 reads KGHSH; CDR2 reads LQKENI. This CDR3 spans 13 amino acids. V gave up 3 bases and J gave up 4 bases, with 6 bases separating them. CDR3 coding DNA: TGTGCCAGCTCACCGACTAGCACCGGGGAGCTGTTTTTT. This codes for CASSPTSTGELFF.

The gene calls are TRBV7-2 and TRBJ2-3, with D tentatively TRBD2 (7 bases). The CDR3 extends over 14 amino acids. Germline V gives CDR1 SGHTA, CDR2 FQGNSA. The germline V and J ends were trimmed by 0 bases and 6 bases, with 10 bases remaining between them. DNA for the CDR3: TGTGCCAGCAGCTTAGCGGGGGGGCACGATACGCAGTATTTT. Translated: CASSLAGGHDTQYF.

The chain uses TRBV6-1 and TRBJ2-2, with D unclear. This CDR3 has 12 amino acids. V lost 5 bases and J 5 bases, leaving 6 bases between the germline ends. The germline gives CDR1 MNHNS, CDR2 SASEGT. The CDR3 DNA reads TGTGCCAGCAGTTCCGCGACCGGGGAGCTGTTTTTT. This codes for CASSSATGELFF.

The chain is built from TRBV5-1 and TRBJ1-6; no clear D gene. V dropped 0 bases and J dropped 9 bases, with 10 bases sitting between them. CDR3 length: 14 residues. Germline CDR1 is SGHRS and CDR2 is YFSETQ. The CDR3 region has the DNA TGCGCCAGCAGCTTGGAGGCGGCGGGTTCACCCCTCCACTTT. Translating it yields CASSLEAAGSPLHF.

V is TRBV10-1 and J is TRBJ1-1; tentative D call: TRBD1 (5 bases). With 6 bases removed from V and 1 base from J, the gap between germline ends came to 12 bases. This CDR3 comprises 14 residues. CDR1 and CDR2 (germline): WNHNN, SYGVQD (reference sequence). The CDR3, as DNA: TGCGCCAGCAGGGAACAAACAGGGAACACTGAAGCTTTCTTT. Translated: CASREQTGNTEAFF.

This chain uses TRBV19 with TRBJ1-5; TRBD1 might be the D (6 bases). The CDR3 sequence is 16 residues long. With 5 bases removed from V and 1 base from J, the gap between germline ends came to 15 bases. Germline CDR1 and CDR2: LNHDA and SQIVND (reference sequence). In nucleotides, the CDR3 is TGTGCCAGTAGTGCCCCCAAAAGGGGGAGCAATCAGCCCCAGCATTTT. It is translated as CASSAPKRGSNQPQHF.

The chain joins TRBV27 to TRBJ1-2, with unresolved D. The CDR3 is 15 residues long. From germline, CDR1 is MNHEY and CDR2 SMNVEV (reference sequence). Trimming took off 0 bases at V and 2 bases at J, with 10 bases between the two ends. This CDR3 reads CASSLSGGLNYGYTF. CDR3 DNA: TGTGCCAGCAGTTTATCGGGCGGACTAAACTATGGCTACACCTTC.

Here the CDR3 reads CATSRWEGSTDTQYF. The CDR3 DNA reads as TGTGCCACCAGTAGGTGGGAGGGAAGCACAGATACGCAGTATTTT. The V gene is TRBV24-1, the J gene TRBJ2-3; 7 bases map to TRBD2. Unmatched junction bases numbered 5, after V lost 6 bases and J lost 0 bases. The CDR3 extends over 15 amino acids. The V gene's germline CDR1 is KGHDR and CDR2 SFDVKD.

This rearrangement joins TRBV18 to TRBJ2-1; TRBD1 might be the D (6 bases). This CDR3 is built from 14 residues. Trimming removed 4 bases at V and 6 bases at J, with 13 bases between. Germline V gene lookup returns CDR1 KGHSH and CDR2 LQKENI. This CDR3 reads CASSRQVTLNEQFF. DNA for the CDR3: TGTGCCAGCTCACGACAGGTCACGCTCAATGAGCAGTTCTTC.

The rearrangement joins TRBV5-1 to TRBJ1-2, with 8 nucleotides matching TRBD1. From germline, CDR1 is SGHRS and CDR2 YFSETQ. The CDR3 runs to 14 residues. V was clipped by 1 base and J by 2 bases; unmatched bases: 1. CDR3 residues: CASSLQGANYGYTF. The CDR3 nucleotides are TGCGCCAGCAGCTTGCAGGGGGCCAACTATGGCTACACCTTC.

CDR3 amino acids: CASSYIGQNTEAFF. The CDR3 nucleotides are TGTGCCAGCAGTTATATAGGACAGAACACTGAAGCTTTCTTT. The chain carries TRBV6-5 and TRBJ1-1, with a tentative D call TRBD1 (5 bases). V shed 3 bases and J shed 1 base, with 9 bases lying between them. The V gene's germline CDR1 is MNHEY and CDR2 SVGAGI. CDR3 length: 14 amino acids.

CDR3 nucleotides: TGTGCCAGTAGTATGGGGAACAGGTACAATGAGCAGTTCTTC. It translates to CASSMGNRYNEQFF. This sequence joins TRBV19 and TRBJ2-1, with D perhaps TRBD1 (5 bases). Germline-derived CDR1 and CDR2 are LNHDA and SQIVND (reference sequence). The CDR3 has 14 amino acids. V was shortened by 3 bases and J by 4 bases, with 10 bases between the two germline ends. The variable domain in full, completed from reference TRBV19 and TRBJ2-1, reads DGGITQSPKYLFRKEGQNVTLSCEQNLNHDAMYWYRQDPGQGLRLIYYSQIVNDFQKGDIAEGYSVSREKKESFPLTVTSAQKNPTAFYLCASSMGNRYNEQFFGPGTRLTVL.

The chain uses TRBV6-5 and TRBJ1-6; no definite D call. V was trimmed by 6 bases and J by 10 bases, leaving 13 bases between them. This CDR3 comprises 13 residues. Germline V gene sequence: CDR1 MNHEY, CDR2 SVGAGI. This CDR3 reads CASSEGSTSPLHF. DNA for the CDR3: TGTGCCAGCAGCGAGGGATCCACCTCACCCCTCCACTTT.

The genes are TRBV5-1 and TRBJ1-1; maybe TRBD1 (6 bases). Germline values: CDR1 SGHRS, CDR2 YFSETQ. The V end was cut by 4 bases, the J end by 5 bases, with 21 bases between. CDR3 size: 16 residues. The CDR3 here is CASSQTSGVGGTEAFF. CDR3 coding DNA: TGCGCCAGCAGCCAAACCTCAGGGGTGGGTGGTACTGAAGCTTTCTTT.

This chain joins TRBV6-4 and TRBJ1-2; TRBD1 matches 8 bases. The V and J ends lost 3 bases and 4 bases, in that order; junction bases with no gene match: 4. Germline V CDR1 and CDR2: MRHNA, SNTAGT. CDR3 size: 14 residues. The CDR3 loop reads CASSERTGSYGYTF. As DNA, the CDR3 is TGTGCCAGCAGTGAGAGGACAGGGAGCTATGGCTACACCTTC.

The rearrangement joins TRBV2 to TRBJ2-2; 8 nucleotides match TRBD2. The V segment lost 7 bases and the J segment 4 bases; nucleotides outside the gene matches: 5. This CDR3 comprises 14 residues. Germline V gene lookup returns CDR1 SNHLY and CDR2 FYNNEI. The CDR3 spells CASTGGRSTGELFF. Here the CDR3 DNA reads TGTGCCAGCACGGGCGGGAGGAGCACCGGGGAGCTGTTTTTT.

This clone was counted once. The V and J genes are TRBV18 and TRBJ1-5; D ambiguous. Trimming took off 6 bases at V and 4 bases at J, with 13 bases between the two ends. In germline, CDR1 is KGHSH, CDR2 LQKENI. CDR3 length: 14 residues. CDR3 amino acids: CASSGELKNQPQHF. As DNA, the CDR3 is TGTGCCAGCTCCGGGGAGCTGAAAAATCAGCCCCAGCATTTT.

The gene calls are TRBV9 and TRBJ2-5, with a possible D match to TRBD1 (6 bases). Trimming left V 4 bases short and J 2 bases short, with 12 bases between. The CDR3 is made up of 14 amino acids. Germline V gene sequence: CDR1 SGDLS, CDR2 YYNGEE. As DNA, the CDR3 is TGTGCCAGCAGCCGGACAGCCGTACAAGAGACCCAGTACTTC. This codes for CASSRTAVQETQYF.

The chain has TRBV5-1 and TRBJ2-5; 12 nucleotides line up with TRBD1. The CDR3 loop spans 17 amino acids. Unmatched junction bases numbered 8, after V lost 4 bases and J lost 1 base. CDR1 SGHRS and CDR2 YFSETQ come from the germline V gene. This chain's CDR3 is CASSAGQGAVFQETQYF. DNA for the CDR3: TGCGCCAGCAGCGCGGGACAGGGGGCAGTTTTCCAAGAGACCCAGTACTTC.

This clone was recorded only once. CDR3 amino acids: CASFLRGQGNTEAFF. Here the CDR3 DNA reads TGTGCCAGCTTCTTAAGGGGACAGGGTAACACTGAAGCTTTCTTT. This sequence joins TRBV28 and TRBJ1-1, with TRBD1 identical over 9 bases. The V segment lost 8 bases and the J segment 2 bases; nucleotides outside the gene matches: 9. Germline V gene sequence: CDR1 MDHEN, CDR2 SYDVKM. The CDR3 totals 15 residues.